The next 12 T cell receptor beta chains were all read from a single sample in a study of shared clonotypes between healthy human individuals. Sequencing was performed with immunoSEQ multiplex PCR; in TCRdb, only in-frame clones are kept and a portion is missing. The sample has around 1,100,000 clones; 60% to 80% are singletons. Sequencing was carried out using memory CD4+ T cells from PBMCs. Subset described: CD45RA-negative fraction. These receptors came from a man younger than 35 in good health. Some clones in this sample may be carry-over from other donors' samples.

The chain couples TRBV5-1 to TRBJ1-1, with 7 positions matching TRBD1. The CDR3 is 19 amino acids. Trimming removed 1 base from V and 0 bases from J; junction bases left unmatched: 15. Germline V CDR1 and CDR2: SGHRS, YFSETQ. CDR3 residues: CASSLRSPRDSQMNTEAFF. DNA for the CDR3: TGCGCCAGCAGCTTGCGGTCTCCGAGGGACAGTCAGATGAACACTGAAGCTTTCTTT.

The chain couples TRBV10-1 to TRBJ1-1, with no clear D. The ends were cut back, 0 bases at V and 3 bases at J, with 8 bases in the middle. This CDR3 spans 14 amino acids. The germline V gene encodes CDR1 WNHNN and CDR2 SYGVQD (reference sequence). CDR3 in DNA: TGCGCCAGCAGTGAGTCAGGGCTTGACACTGAAGCTTTCTTT. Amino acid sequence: CASSESGLDTEAFF.

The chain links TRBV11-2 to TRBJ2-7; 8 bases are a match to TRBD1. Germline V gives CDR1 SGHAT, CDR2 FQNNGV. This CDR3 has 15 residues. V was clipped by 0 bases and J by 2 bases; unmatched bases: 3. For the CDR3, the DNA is TGTGCCAGCAGCTTAGATAGGACAGGGACCTACGAGCAGTACTTC. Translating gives CASSLDRTGTYEQYF.

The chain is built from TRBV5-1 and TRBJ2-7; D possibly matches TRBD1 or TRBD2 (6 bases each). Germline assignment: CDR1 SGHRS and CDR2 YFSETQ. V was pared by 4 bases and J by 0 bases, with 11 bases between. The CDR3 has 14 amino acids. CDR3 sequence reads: CASSAGGRSYEQYF. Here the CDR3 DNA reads TGCGCCAGCAGCGCCGGGGGCCGCTCCTACGAGCAGTACTTC.

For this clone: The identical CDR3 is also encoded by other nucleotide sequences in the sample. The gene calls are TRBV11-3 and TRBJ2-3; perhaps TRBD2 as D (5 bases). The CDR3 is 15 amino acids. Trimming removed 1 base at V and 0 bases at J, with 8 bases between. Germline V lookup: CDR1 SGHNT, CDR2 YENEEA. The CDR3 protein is CASSLGSGSTDTQYF. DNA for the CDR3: TGTGCCAGCAGCTTAGGGAGCGGTAGCACAGATACGCAGTATTTT.

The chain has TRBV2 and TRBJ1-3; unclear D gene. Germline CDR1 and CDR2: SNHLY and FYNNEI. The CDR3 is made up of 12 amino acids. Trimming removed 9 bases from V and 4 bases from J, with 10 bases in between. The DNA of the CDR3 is TGTGCCAGGGCGTCGTGGGGAAACACCATATATTTT. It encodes CARASWGNTIYF.

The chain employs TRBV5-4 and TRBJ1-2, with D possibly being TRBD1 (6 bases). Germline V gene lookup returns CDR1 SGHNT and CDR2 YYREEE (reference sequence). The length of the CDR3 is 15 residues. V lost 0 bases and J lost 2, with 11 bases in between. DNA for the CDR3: TGTGCCAGCAGCTTGGCAGGGGCGCCCAACTATGGCTACACCTTC. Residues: CASSLAGAPNYGYTF.

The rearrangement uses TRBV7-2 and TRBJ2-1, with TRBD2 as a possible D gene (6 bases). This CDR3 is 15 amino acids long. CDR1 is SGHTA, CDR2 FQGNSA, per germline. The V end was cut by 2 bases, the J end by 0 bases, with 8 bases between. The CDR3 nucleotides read TGTGCCAGCAGCTTAACCGGGAGCTCCTACAATGAGCAGTTCTTC. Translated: CASSLTGSSYNEQFF.

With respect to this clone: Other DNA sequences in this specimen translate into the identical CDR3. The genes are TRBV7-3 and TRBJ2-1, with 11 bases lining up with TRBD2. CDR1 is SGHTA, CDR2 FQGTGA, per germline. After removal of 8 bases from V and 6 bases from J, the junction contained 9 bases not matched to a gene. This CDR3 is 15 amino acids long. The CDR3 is CASSRGTSGLNEQFF. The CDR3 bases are TGTGCCAGCTCCCGGGGGACTAGCGGCCTCAATGAGCAGTTCTTC.

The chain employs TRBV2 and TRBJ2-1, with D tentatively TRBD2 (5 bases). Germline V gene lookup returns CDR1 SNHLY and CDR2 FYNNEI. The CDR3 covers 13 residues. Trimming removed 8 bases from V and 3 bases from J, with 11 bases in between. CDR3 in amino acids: CASAAAGYNEQFF. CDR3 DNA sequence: TGTGCCAGCGCAGCGGCAGGCTACAATGAGCAGTTCTTC.

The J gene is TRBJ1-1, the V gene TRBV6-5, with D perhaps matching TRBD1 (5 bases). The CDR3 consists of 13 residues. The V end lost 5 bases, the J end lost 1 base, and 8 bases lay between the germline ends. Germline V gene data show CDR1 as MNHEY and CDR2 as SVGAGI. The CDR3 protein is CASSERGNTEAFF. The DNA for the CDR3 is TGTGCCAGCAGTGAGAGGGGGAACACTGAAGCTTTCTTT.

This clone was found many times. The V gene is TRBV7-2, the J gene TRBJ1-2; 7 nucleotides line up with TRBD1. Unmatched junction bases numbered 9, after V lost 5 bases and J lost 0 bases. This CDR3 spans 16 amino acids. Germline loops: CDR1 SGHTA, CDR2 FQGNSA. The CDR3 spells CASSLHSGTANYGYTF. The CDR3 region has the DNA TGTGCCAGCAGCCTACATTCCGGGACAGCTAACTATGGCTACACCTTC.